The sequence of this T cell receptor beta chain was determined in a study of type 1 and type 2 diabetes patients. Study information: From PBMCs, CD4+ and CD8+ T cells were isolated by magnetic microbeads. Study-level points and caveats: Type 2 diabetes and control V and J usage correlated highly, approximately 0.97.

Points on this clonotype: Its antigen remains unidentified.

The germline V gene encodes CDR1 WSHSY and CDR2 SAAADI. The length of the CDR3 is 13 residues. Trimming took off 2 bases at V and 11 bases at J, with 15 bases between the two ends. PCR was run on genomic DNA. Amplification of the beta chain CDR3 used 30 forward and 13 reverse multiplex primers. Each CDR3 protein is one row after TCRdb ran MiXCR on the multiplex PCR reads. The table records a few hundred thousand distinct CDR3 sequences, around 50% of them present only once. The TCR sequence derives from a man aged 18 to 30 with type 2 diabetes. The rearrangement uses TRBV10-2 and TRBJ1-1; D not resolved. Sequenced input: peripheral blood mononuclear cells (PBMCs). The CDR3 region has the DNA TGCGCCAGCAGTGAGAATACTGGTGGGGAGGCTTTCTTT. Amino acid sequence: CASSENTGGEAFF.